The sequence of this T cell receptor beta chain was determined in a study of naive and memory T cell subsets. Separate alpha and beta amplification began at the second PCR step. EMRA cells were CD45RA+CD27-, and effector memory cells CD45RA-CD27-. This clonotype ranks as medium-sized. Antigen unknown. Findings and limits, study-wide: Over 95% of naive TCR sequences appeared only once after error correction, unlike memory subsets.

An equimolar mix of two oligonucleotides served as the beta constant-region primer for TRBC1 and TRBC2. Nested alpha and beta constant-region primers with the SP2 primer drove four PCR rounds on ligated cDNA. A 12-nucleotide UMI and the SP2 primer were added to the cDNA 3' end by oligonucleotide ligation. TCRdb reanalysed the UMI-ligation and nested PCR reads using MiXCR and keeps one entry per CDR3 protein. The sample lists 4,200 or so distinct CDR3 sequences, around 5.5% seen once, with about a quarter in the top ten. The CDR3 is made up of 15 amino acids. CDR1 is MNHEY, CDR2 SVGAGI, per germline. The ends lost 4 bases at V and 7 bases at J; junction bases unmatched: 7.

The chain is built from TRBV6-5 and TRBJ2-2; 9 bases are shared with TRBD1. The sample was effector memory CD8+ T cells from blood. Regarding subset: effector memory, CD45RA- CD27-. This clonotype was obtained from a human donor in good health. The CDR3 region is CASSSEQGAGGELFF. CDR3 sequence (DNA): TGTGCCAGCAGTTCGGAACAGGGGGCTGGCGGGGAGCTGTTTTTT.